This TCR gamma chain emerged from a study of human gamma delta and Vdelta1 T cells. TCRdb fed the PCR reads into CATT to redo clone calling. The sample records over 350 gamma-chain clones, 12% being singletons. This CDR3 has 12 residues. Germline V gene data show CDR1 as GITISATS and CDR2 as ISYDGTV (reference sequence). As for this clone: This sequence is one base from a far larger clone and is likely a read error. The sample has other DNA sequences that encode this CDR3 too.

Source material: Vdelta1 gamma-delta T cells from blood. This sequence was found in a human donor in good health. The V gene is TRGV9, the J gene TRGJ1 or TRGJ2. The CDR3 DNA follows: TGTGCCTTGTGGGAGGCCTATTATAAGAAACTCTTC. The encoded protein is CALWEAYYKKLF.